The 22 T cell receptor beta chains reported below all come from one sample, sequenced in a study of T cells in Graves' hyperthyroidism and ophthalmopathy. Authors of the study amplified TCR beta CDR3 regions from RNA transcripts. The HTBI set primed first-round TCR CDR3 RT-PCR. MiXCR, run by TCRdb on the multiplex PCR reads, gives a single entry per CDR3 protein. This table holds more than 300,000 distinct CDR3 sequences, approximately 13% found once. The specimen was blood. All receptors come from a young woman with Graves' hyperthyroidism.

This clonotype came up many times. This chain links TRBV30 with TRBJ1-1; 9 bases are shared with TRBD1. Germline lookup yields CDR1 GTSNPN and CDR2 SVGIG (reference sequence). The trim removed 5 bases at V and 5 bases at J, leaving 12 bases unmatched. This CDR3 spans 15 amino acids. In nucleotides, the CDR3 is TGTGCCTGGGGGAAACAGGGGGCTGGAAAAACTGAAGCTTTCTTT. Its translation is CAWGKQGAGKTEAFF.

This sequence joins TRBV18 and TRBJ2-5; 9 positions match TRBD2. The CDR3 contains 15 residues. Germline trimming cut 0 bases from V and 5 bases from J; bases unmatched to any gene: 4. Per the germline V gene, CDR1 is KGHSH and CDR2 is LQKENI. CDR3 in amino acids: CASSPPSGRTETQYF. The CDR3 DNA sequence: TGTGCCAGCTCACCACCTAGCGGGAGAACGGAGACCCAGTACTTC.

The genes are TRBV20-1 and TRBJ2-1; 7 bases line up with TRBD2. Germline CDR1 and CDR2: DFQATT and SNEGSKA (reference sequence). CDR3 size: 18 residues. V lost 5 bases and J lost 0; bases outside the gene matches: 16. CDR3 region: CSARYPGGRLGSYNEQFF. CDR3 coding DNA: TGCAGTGCTCGCTATCCCGGGGGGAGATTAGGCTCCTACAATGAGCAGTTCTTC.

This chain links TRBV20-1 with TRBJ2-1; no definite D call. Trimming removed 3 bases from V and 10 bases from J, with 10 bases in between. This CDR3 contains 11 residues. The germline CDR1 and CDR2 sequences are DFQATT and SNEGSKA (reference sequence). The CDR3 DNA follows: TGCAGTGCTAGGCGTGAAGCGGAGCAGTTCTTC. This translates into CSARREAEQFF.

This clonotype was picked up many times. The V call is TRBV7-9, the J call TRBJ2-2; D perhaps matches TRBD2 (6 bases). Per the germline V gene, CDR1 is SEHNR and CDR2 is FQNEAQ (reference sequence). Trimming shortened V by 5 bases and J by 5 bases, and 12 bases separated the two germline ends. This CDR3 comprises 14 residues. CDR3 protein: CASSPNGGTGELFF. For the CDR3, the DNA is TGTGCCAGCAGCCCAAATGGGGGGACCGGGGAGCTGTTTTTT.

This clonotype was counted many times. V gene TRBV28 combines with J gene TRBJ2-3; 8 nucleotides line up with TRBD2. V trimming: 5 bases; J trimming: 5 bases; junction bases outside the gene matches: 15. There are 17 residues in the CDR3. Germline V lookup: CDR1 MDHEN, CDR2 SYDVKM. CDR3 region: CASSPTGEAGAVDTQYF. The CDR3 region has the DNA TGTGCCAGCAGTCCCACCGGAGAAGCGGGAGCTGTAGATACGCAGTATTTT.

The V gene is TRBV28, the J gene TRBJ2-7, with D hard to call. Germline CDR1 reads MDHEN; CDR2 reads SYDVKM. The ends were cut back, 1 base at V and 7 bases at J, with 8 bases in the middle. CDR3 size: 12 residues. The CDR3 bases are TGTGCCAGCAGTTTATATGGTCCAGAGCAGTACTTC. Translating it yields CASSLYGPEQYF.

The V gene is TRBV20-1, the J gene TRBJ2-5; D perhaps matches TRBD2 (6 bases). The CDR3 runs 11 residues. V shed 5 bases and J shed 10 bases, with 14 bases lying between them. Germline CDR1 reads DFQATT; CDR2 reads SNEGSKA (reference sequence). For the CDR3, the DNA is TGCAGTGCTTTGTGGGGGGAAAACCAGTACTTC. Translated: CSALWGENQYF.

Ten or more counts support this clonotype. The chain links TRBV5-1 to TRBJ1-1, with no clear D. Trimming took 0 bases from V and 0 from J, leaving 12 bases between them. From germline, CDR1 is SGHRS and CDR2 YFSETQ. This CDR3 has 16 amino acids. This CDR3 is CASSLGGSHMNTEAFF. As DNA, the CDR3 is TGCGCCAGCAGCTTGGGTGGTAGTCACATGAACACTGAAGCTTTCTTT.

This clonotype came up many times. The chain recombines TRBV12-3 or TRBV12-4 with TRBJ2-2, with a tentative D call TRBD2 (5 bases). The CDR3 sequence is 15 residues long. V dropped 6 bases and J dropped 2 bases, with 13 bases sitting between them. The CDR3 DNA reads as TGTGCCAGCAGGTGGACCGCGGGTAACACCGGGGAGCTGTTTTTT. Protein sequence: CASRWTAGNTGELFF.

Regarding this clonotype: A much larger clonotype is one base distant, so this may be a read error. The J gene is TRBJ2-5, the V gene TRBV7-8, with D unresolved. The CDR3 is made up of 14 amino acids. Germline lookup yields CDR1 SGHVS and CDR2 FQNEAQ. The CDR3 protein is CAGSFSPYQETQYF. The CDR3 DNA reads TGTGCCGGCAGCTTTTCCCCGTACCAAGAGACCCAGTACTTC.

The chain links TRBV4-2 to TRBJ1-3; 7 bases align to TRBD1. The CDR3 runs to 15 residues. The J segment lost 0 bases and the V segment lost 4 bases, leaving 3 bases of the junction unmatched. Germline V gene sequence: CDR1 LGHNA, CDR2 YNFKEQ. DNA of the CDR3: TGTGCCAGCAGCCCCCGGGACAGCTCTGGAAACACCATATATTTT. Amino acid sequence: CASSPRDSSGNTIYF.

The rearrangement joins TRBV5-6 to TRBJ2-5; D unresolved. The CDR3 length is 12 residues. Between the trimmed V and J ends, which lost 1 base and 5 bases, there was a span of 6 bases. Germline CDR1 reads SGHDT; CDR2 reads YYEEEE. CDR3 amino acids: CASSLYGETQYF. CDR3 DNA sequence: TGTGCCAGCAGCTTGTATGGGGAGACCCAGTACTTC.

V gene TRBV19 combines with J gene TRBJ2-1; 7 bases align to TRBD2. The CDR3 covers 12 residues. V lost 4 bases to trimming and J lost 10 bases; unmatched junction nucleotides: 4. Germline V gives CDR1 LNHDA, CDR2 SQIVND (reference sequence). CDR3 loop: CASSRLAGEQFF. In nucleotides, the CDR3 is TGTGCCAGTAGTAGACTAGCCGGCGAGCAGTTCTTC.

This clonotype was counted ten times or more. CDR3 bases: TGTGCCATCAGTGAGGAAGCGGGAGTCGGCTACGAGCAGTACTTC. It specifies CAISEEAGVGYEQYF. This chain joins TRBV10-3 and TRBJ2-7; TRBD2 aligns across 8 bases. V was clipped by 2 bases and J by 3 bases; unmatched bases: 6. The CDR3 sequence is 15 residues long. Per germline, CDR1 ENHRY and CDR2 SYGVKD.

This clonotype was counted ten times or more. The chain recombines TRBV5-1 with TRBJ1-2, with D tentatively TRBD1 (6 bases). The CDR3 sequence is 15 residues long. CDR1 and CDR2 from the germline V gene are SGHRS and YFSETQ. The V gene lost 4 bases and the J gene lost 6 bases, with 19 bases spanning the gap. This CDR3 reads CASSGGRGGRNGYTF. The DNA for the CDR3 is TGCGCCAGCAGCGGCGGCAGGGGAGGAAGGAATGGCTACACCTTC.

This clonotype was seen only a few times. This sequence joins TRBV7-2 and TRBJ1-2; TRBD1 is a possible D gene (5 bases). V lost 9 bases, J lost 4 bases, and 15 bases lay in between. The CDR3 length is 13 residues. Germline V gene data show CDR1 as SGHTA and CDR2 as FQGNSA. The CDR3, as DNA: TGTGCCAGTTCGTTAGCAGGGCTCTATGGCTACACCTTC. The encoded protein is CASSLAGLYGYTF.

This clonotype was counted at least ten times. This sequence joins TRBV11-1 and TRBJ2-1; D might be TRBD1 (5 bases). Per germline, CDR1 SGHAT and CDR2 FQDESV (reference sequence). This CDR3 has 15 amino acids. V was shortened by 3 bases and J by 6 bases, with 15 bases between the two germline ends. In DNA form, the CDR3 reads TGTGCCAGCAGCTTGACGGATGACAGCTTCAATGAGCAGTTCTTC. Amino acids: CASSLTDDSFNEQFF.

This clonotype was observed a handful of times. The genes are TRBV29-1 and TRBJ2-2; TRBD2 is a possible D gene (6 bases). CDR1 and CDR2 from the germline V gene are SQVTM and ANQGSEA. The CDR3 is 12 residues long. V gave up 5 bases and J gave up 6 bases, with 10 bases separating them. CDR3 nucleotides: TGCAGCGTTACGGGACTCCCCGGGGAGCTGTTTTTT. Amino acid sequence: CSVTGLPGELFF.

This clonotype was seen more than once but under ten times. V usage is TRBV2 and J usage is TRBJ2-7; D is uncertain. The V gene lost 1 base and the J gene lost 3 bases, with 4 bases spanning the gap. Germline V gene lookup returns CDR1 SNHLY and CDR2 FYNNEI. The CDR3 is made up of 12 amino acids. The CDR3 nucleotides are TGTGCCAGCAGTGAAGGGGACTACGAGCAGTACTTC. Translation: CASSEGDYEQYF.

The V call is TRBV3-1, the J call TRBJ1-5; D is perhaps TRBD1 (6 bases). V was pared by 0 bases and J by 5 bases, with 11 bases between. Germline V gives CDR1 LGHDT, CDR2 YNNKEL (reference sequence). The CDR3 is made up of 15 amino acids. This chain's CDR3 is CASSQDGRGYQPQHF. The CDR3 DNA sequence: TGTGCCAGCAGCCAAGACGGCAGGGGCTATCAGCCCCAGCATTTT. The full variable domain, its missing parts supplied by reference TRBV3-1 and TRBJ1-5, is DTAVSQTPKYLVTQMGNDKSIKCEQNLGHDTMYWYKQDSKKFLKIMFSYNNKELIINETVPNRFSPKSPDKAHLNLHINSLELGDSAVYFCASSQDGRGYQPQHFGDGTRLSIL.

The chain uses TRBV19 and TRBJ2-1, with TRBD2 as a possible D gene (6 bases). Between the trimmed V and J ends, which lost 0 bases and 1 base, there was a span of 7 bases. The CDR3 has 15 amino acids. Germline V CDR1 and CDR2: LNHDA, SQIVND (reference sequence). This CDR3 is CASSIDGSSYNEQFF. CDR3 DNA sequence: TGTGCCAGTAGTATAGACGGGAGTTCCTACAATGAGCAGTTCTTC.